This T cell receptor (beta chain) was observed in a study of shared clonotypes between healthy human individuals. Genomic DNA (from each subset) was split evenly across several immunoSEQ plates. Libraries were prepared by immunoSEQ multiplex PCR; TCRdb keeps only in-frame clonotypes and omits some of them. The sample gives some 630,000 clones, about two thirds of which show up once; 1.5% to 2% is in the top ten. Germline V gives CDR1 SEHNR, CDR2 FQNEAQ (reference sequence). This CDR3 comprises 18 residues. Trimming cost V 4 bases and J 7 bases; bases outside gene matches: 16. This chain connects TRBV7-9 to TRBJ2-2; 9 bases are a match to TRBD1. This TCR derives from a woman aged 30 to 39 in good health. What was sequenced was memory CD4+ T cells sorted from blood. Subset meaning: CD45RA-negative fraction. CDR3 region: CASSSPGQGKEESGELFF. In DNA, the CDR3 is TGTGCCAGCAGCTCGCCGGGACAGGGAAAGGAGGAGAGCGGGGAGCTGTTTTTT.